One sample yielded the 10 T cell receptor beta chains listed below, sequenced in a study of shared clonotypes between healthy human individuals. Libraries were prepared by immunoSEQ multiplex PCR; TCRdb keeps only in-frame clonotypes and omits some of them. The sample holds approximately 1.4 million clones, 95% to 99% seen once. Source material: naive CD4+ T cells sorted from blood. Subset specified: CD45RA+ positively selected. Receptor source: a man aged 25 to 45 in good health.

The chain recombines TRBV5-1 with TRBJ2-3; unclear D gene. V lost 2 bases and J lost 2, with 9 bases in between. The V gene's germline CDR1 is SGHRS and CDR2 YFSETQ. This CDR3 spans 14 amino acids. The CDR3 DNA sequence: TGCGCCAGCAGCTTAAGCTTAGACACAGATACGCAGTATTTT. It is translated as CASSLSLDTDTQYF.

This chain connects TRBV4-3 to TRBJ2-1; TRBD1 agrees at 8 bases. Losses at the gene ends were 1 base for V and 3 bases for J; bases not matched to a gene: 5. Germline CDR1 reads LGHNA; CDR2 reads YSLEER. This CDR3 is 16 amino acids long. CDR3 loop: CASSQAGGGFYNEQFF. CDR3 DNA sequence: TGCGCCAGCAGCCAAGCAGGGGGCGGCTTCTACAATGAGCAGTTCTTC.

This clone showed up just once. CDR3 loop: CASSARRGAGETQYF. The DNA of the CDR3 is TGTGCCAGCAGTGCACGGCGGGGTGCGGGAGAGACCCAGTACTTC. The chain carries TRBV6-5 and TRBJ2-5, with TRBD2 as a possible D gene (6 bases). The germline gives CDR1 MNHEY, CDR2 SVGAGI. This CDR3 spans 15 amino acids. V lost 5 bases and J lost 4, with 17 bases in between.

The gene calls are TRBV19 and TRBJ2-3, with 10 nucleotides matching TRBD1. The CDR3 consists of 20 residues. Germline V gene lookup returns CDR1 LNHDA and CDR2 SQIVND (reference sequence). Trimming cost V 3 bases and J 3 bases; bases outside gene matches: 18. The CDR3 here is CASSMRRWTGGVERTDTQYF. DNA of the CDR3: TGTGCCAGTAGTATGCGTCGGTGGACAGGGGGTGTGGAGCGGACAGATACGCAGTATTTT.

This rearrangement joins TRBV11-2 to TRBJ2-1, with a weak D call TRBD2 (6 bases). Germline V gene lookup returns CDR1 SGHAT and CDR2 FQNNGV. CDR3 length equals 14 residues. The V end lost 2 bases, the J end lost 7 bases, and 12 bases lay between the germline ends. The CDR3 is CASSLRRRENEQFF. The CDR3 nucleotides are TGTGCCAGCAGCTTAAGGCGGCGGGAAAATGAGCAGTTCTTC.

For this clone: Other DNA sequences from this sample encode an identical CDR3 as well. The chain links TRBV5-1 to TRBJ2-1, with 7 bases lining up with TRBD1. V was clipped by 2 bases and J by 1 base; unmatched bases: 3. Looked up from germline, CDR1 is SGHRS and CDR2 is YFSETQ. CDR3 length: 15 residues. This chain's CDR3 is CASSLDRVSYNEQFF. The CDR3 DNA follows: TGCGCCAGCAGCTTAGACAGGGTGTCCTACAATGAGCAGTTCTTC.

The chain employs TRBV15 and TRBJ2-3; D might be TRBD2 (5 bases). The CDR3 totals 14 residues. V lost 0 bases to trimming and J lost 4 bases, with 8 bases between them. Per germline, CDR1 LNHNV and CDR2 YYDKDF (reference sequence). The CDR3: CATSRDPGSDTQYF. In nucleotides, the CDR3 is TGTGCCACCAGCAGAGACCCGGGGTCAGATACGCAGTATTTT.

This chain joins TRBV6-1 and TRBJ2-5, with no clear D. The CDR3 has 10 residues. Germline loops: CDR1 MNHNS, CDR2 SASEGT. Deletions cut 8 bases from V and 3 bases from J, with 4 bases between. The CDR3: CASQEETQYF. The CDR3 nucleotides are TGTGCCAGCCAAGAAGAGACCCAGTACTTC.

CDR3 DNA: TGTGCCATCAGTGAGAGGACTAGCGGGAGGGCCTACGAGCAGTACTTC. It yields the protein CAISERTSGRAYEQYF. V gene TRBV10-3 combines with J gene TRBJ2-7; TRBD2 agrees at 15 bases. This CDR3 has 16 residues. The germline CDR1 and CDR2 sequences are ENHRY and SYGVKD. V lost 2 bases to trimming and J lost 2 bases; unmatched junction nucleotides: 1.

This clone was seen a single time. As DNA, the CDR3 is TGTGCCACCAGCAGGGCGCCAAGAAGCTCCTACAATGAGCAGTTCTTC. Amino acid sequence: CATSRAPRSSYNEQFF. The chain carries TRBV15 and TRBJ2-1; D unclear. The germline V and J ends were trimmed by 3 bases and 0 bases, with 12 bases remaining between them. The CDR3 runs to 16 residues. Germline CDR1 reads LNHNV; CDR2 reads YYDKDF (reference sequence).